This TCR beta chain appears in the sequencing data of a study of blood T cell repertoires in COVID-19. About the study: The origin of the acute and convalescent COVID-19 samples was the United States, Italy and Spain. In each case, the material was cDNA or gDNA derived from T cells, B-cell-depleted T cells, or PBMCs.

The method was immunoSEQ multiplex PCR; TCRdb's version includes in-frame clones alone and lacks a portion of them. The sample contains 150,000 or so clones, 84% of which appear only once. Which cohort a participant joined came from the clinical history participants gave. Exposed volunteers were people who met a COVID-19 case within 2 weeks before study entry. Trimming stripped 0 bases from V and 6 bases from J, with 12 bases between. The CDR3 extends over 15 amino acids. CDR1 is SGHVS and CDR2 is FNYEAQ in the germline V gene. This receptor was obtained from a woman aged 45-65 years who had been exposed to COVID-19. Material for sequencing was PBMCs or T cells enriched from blood (not recorded which). This chain joins TRBV7-6 and TRBJ1-3, with D possibly matching TRBD1 (6 bases). CDR3 region: CASSLARGPSNTIYF. The CDR3 bases are TGTGCCAGCAGCTTAGCGCGGGGGCCGTCAAACACCATATATTTT.